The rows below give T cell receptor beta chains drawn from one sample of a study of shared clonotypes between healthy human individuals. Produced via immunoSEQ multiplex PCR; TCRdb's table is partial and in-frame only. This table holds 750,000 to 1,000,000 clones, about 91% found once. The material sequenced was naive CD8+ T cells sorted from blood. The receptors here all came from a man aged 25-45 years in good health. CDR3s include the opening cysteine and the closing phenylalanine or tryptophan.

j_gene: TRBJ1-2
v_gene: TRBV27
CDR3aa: CASSSSGGVYGYTF

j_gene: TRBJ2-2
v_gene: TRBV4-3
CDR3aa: CASSQHGELFF

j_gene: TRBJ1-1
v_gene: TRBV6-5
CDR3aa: CASSYPEAFF

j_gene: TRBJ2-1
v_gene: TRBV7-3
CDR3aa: CASSLTWASSYNEQFF

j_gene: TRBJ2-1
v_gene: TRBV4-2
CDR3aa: CASSQKGPGTFGAGSYNEQFF

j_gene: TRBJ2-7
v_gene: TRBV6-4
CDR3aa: CASSFLAGGPREQYF

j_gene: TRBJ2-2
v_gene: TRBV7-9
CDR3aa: CASSLSGTGELFF

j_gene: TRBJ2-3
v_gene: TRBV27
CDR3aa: CASSSGGTTDTQYF

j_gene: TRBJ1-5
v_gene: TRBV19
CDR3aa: CASTPPGAVGGFKPQHF

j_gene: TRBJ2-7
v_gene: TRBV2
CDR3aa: CASSDRQGTSYEQYF

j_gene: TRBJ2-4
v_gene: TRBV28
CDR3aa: CASKQHGAKNIQYF

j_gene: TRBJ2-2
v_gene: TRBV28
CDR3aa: CASSLYSGANTGELFF

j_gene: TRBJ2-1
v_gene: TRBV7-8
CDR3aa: CASSLAATGTGGEFF

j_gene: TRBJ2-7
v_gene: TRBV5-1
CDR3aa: CASGYPDSRPYEQYF

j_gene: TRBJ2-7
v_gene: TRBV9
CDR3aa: CASSVVPGNYEQYF

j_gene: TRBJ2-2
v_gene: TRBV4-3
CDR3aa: CASSQEPGANTGELFF

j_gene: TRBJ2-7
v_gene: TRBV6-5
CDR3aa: CASSNSWTGTYEQYF

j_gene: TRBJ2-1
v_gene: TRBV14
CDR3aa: CASSSVAGVLNEQFF

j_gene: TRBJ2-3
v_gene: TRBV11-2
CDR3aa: CASSPPGTQYF

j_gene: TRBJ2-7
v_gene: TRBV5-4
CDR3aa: CASSPVGPYEQYF

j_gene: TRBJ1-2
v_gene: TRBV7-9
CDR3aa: CASSLPKTDNYGYTF

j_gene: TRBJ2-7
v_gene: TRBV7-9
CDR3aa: CASSHGQGQSYEQYF

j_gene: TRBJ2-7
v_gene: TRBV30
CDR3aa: CAWSPGTSGYEQYF

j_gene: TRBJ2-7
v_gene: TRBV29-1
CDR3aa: CSVLRDSYEQYF

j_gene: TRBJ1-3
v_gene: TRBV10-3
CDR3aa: CATRGGAGNTIYF

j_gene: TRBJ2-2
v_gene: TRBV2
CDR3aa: CASSAGGSGTGELFF

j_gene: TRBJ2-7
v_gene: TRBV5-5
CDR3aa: CASSFTGASYEQYF

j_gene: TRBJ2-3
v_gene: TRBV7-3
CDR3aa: CASSQAGGGDTQYF

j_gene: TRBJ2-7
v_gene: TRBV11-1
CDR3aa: CASSLGQGRSYEQYF

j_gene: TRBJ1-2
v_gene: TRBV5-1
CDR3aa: CASRATGEDGYTF

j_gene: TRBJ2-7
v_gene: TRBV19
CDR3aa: CASSILAGGEFEQYF

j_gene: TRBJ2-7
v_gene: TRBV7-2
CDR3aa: CASSLVTSGYEQYF

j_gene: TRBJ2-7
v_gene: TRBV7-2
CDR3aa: CASSLGGLLDEQYF

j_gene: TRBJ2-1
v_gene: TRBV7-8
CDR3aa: CASRSGTEYNEQFF

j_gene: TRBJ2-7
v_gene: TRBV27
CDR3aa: CASSLAQGSYEQYF

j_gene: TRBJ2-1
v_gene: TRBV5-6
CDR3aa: CASSETQGAYNEQFF

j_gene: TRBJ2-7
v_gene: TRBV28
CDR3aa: CASSFVLQRPYEQYF

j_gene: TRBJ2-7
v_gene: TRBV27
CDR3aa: CASSAGQGPYEQYF

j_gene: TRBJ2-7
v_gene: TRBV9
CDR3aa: CASEGGGGEQYF

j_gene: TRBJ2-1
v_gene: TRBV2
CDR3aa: CATGLAGKIYEQFF

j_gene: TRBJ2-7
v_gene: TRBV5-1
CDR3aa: CASSVGTAYEQYF

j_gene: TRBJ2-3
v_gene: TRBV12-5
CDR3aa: CASGTGLAGNTDTQYF

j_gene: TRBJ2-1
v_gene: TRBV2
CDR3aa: CASMNLAGGPSSYNEQFF

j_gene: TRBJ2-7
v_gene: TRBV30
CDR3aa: CAWSRGQGVEQYF

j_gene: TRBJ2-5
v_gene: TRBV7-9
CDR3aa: CASSNIRTGGDETQYF

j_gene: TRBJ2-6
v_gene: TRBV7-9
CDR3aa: CASIGDLGANVLTF

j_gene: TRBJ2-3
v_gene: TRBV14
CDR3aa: CASSQDSLAQSTDTQYF

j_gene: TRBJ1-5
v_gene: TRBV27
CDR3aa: CASSLDGYSNQPQHF

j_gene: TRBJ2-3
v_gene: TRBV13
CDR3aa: CASSSTDTQYF

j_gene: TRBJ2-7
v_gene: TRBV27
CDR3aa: CASSLTLAYEQYF

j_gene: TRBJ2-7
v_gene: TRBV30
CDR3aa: CAWSMLGGSYEQYF

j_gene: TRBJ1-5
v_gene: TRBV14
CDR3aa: CASSQGINQPQHF

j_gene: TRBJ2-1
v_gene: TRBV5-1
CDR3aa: CASSLGGGIDEQFF

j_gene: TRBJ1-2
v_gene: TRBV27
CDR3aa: CASSPGPIYGYTF

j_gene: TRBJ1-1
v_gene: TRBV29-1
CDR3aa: CSVEEGGVNTEAFF

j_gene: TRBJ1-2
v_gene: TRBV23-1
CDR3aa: CASSQSYRGPPYGYTF

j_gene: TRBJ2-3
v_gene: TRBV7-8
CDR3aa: CASSLSAVLTDTQYF

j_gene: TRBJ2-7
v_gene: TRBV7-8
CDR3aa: CASSHADSYEQYF

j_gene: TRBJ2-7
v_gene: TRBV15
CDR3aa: CATSTRTGIYEQYF

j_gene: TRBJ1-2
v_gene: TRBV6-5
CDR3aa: CASRYGTGDTAGYTF